One sample yielded the 18 T cell receptor beta chains listed below, sequenced in a study of blood T cell repertoires in COVID-19. The protocol was immunoSEQ multiplex PCR, while the TCRdb copy is restricted to in-frame clones and leaves out a portion. The sample lists 150,000 to 200,000 clones; 88% were seen once. Material: peripheral blood. These receptors all stem from a man between 65 and 85 years old with active or convalescent COVID-19.

The chain joins TRBV2 to TRBJ2-7; 9 bases map to TRBD1. CDR1 is SNHLY, CDR2 FYNNEI, per germline. Trimming cost V 4 bases and J 7 bases; bases outside gene matches: 11. The CDR3 runs to 15 residues. The CDR3 is CASSVLGQGAGEQYF. As DNA, the CDR3 is TGTGCCAGCAGTGTTTTGGGACAGGGAGCGGGGGAGCAGTACTTC. Looking up the rest from reference TRBV2 and TRBJ2-7 gives the full variable domain: EPEVTQTPSHQVTQMGQEVILRCVPISNHLYFYWYRQILGQKVEFLVSFYNNEISEKSEIFDDQFSVERPDGSNFTLKIRSTKLEDSAMYFCASSVLGQGAGEQYFGPGTRLTVT.

The V gene is TRBV6-6, the J gene TRBJ2-5, with TRBD2 identical over 15 bases. V was pared by 6 bases and J by 5 bases, with 4 bases of the junction left unmatched. The V gene's germline CDR1 is MNHNY and CDR2 SVGAGI (reference sequence). The CDR3 spans 15 residues. CDR3 loop: CASSRTSGGAETQYF. The CDR3 DNA reads TGTGCCAGCAGCAGGACTAGCGGGGGGGCTGAGACCCAGTACTTC.

This chain connects TRBV28 to TRBJ1-2, with a possible D match to TRBD1 (6 bases). The CDR3 covers 13 residues. Germline CDR1 reads MDHEN; CDR2 reads SYDVKM. Trimming removed 11 bases at V and 6 bases at J, with 19 bases between. The CDR3 DNA reads as TGTGCCGCCCGGCAGGGGATAACCGATGGCTACACCTTC. This sequence encodes CAARQGITDGYTF.

This clone showed up just once. V gene TRBV19 combines with J gene TRBJ2-2; no clear D gene. Trimming removed 6 bases from V and 6 bases from J, with 14 bases in between. The V gene's germline CDR1 is LNHDA and CDR2 SQIVND (reference sequence). The length of the CDR3 is 14 residues. The CDR3, as DNA: TGTGCCAGTAGGAACTATGGGTCACCCGGGGAGCTGTTTTTT. Its protein is CASRNYGSPGELFF.

The rearrangement uses TRBV14 and TRBJ1-6; D is undetermined. Between the trimmed V and J ends, which lost 7 bases and 6 bases, there was a span of 10 bases. Germline assignment: CDR1 SGHDN and CDR2 FVKESK. This CDR3 is built from 13 residues. In DNA form, the CDR3 reads TGTGCCAGCACCAGTTCCCTTAATTCACCCCTCCACTTT. Its protein product is CASTSSLNSPLHF.

This chain uses TRBV10-1 with TRBJ2-2; D not certain. This CDR3 contains 12 residues. The ends were cut back, 8 bases at V and 0 bases at J, with 4 bases in the middle. Germline V gene data show CDR1 as WNHNN and CDR2 as SYGVQD (reference sequence). The DNA of the CDR3 is TGCGCCAGCCCCGCGAACACCGGGGAGCTGTTTTTT. Translating it yields CASPANTGELFF.

This clone turned up a few times. The chain combines TRBV19 with TRBJ1-5, with TRBD1 matching 12 bases. V shed 6 bases, J shed 3 bases, and the junction held 6 bases outside the gene matches. Germline values: CDR1 LNHDA, CDR2 SQIVND (reference sequence). The CDR3 loop spans 16 amino acids. The CDR3 here is CASSPRDRGLNQPQHF. The CDR3 DNA is TGTGCCAGTAGCCCCCGGGACAGGGGGCTCAATCAGCCCCAGCATTTT.

The chain carries TRBV2 and TRBJ2-1; TRBD2 aligns across 13 bases. V was clipped by 6 bases and J by 6 bases; unmatched bases: 5. There are 15 residues in the CDR3. The V gene's germline CDR1 is SNHLY and CDR2 FYNNEI. The CDR3 here is CASRPTSGGANEQFF. Written as DNA, the CDR3 is TGTGCCAGCAGACCCACTAGCGGGGGGGCCAATGAGCAGTTCTTC.

This clone was counted between two and nine times. The CDR3 bases are TGTGCCAGCAGGCCCGGGACAGGGTGGGGCTACACCTTC. It yields the protein CASRPGTGWGYTF. The chain recombines TRBV28 with TRBJ1-2, with TRBD1 matching 9 bases. The CDR3 contains 13 residues. The V gene's germline CDR1 is MDHEN and CDR2 SYDVKM. With 6 bases clipped from V and 8 bases from J, the junction kept 7 bases outside the gene matches.

J is TRBJ2-1 and V is TRBV27; 9 bases map to TRBD2. The CDR3 length is 17 residues. Germline V gene lookup returns CDR1 MNHEY and CDR2 SMNVEV (reference sequence). J was trimmed by 6 bases and V by 5 bases; bases with no gene match: 14. The CDR3 region has the DNA TGTGCCAGCAGTCCACCCTTGCCGGGACTAGCTCGCAATGAGCAGTTCTTC. Translated: CASSPPLPGLARNEQFF.

A remark on this clone: This may come from a read error, since a much larger clone is one base off. Other DNA sequences in the same sample also yield this CDR3. V gene TRBV5-1 combines with J gene TRBJ1-5, with TRBD1 as a possible D gene (5 bases). Germline V gene data show CDR1 as SGHRS and CDR2 as YFSETQ. V shed 0 bases and J shed 5 bases, with 6 bases lying between them. This CDR3 region has 13 residues. CDR3 loop: CASSLVGDQPQHF. The CDR3 DNA is TGCGCCAGCAGCTTGGTAGGGGATCAGCCCCAGCATTTT.

This clone was counted between two and nine times. The CDR3 reads CASSQRGSNTGELFF. For the CDR3, the DNA is TGTGCCAGCAGCCAGCGGGGGAGTAACACCGGGGAGCTGTTTTTT. V is TRBV9 and J is TRBJ2-2, with 8 positions matching TRBD2. The junction had 4 bases not matched to a gene; V was cut back by 4 bases and J by 2 bases. The germline V gene has CDR1 SGDLS and CDR2 YYNGEE. The CDR3 has 15 residues.

This clone appeared a few times. The rearrangement links TRBV12-3 or TRBV12-4 to TRBJ2-1, with 7 bases lining up with TRBD1. The junction had 4 bases not matched to a gene; V was cut back by 7 bases and J by 4 bases. CDR3 length: 13 amino acids. The CDR3, as DNA: TGTGCCAGCACCAGGACAGGTTACAATGAGCAGTTCTTC. Its translation is CASTRTGYNEQFF.

The CDR3, as DNA: TGTGCCAGCAGCCGGGACAGGGGGCAAGGTCAGCCCCAGCATTTT. The encoded protein is CASSRDRGQGQPQHF. V usage is TRBV7-8 and J usage is TRBJ1-5; TRBD1 agrees at 12 bases. Germline CDR1 and CDR2: SGHVS and FQNEAQ. V shed 5 bases, J shed 6 bases, and the junction held 5 bases outside the gene matches. This CDR3 comprises 15 residues.

V gene TRBV7-8 combines with J gene TRBJ1-1, with D tentatively TRBD1 (6 bases). V was trimmed by 2 bases and J by 3 bases, leaving 10 bases between them. The CDR3 sequence is 14 residues long. Germline CDR1 reads SGHVS; CDR2 reads FQNEAQ. DNA of the CDR3: TGTGCCAGCAGCTTACGGTACAGGGACACTGAAGCTTTCTTT. This encodes CASSLRYRDTEAFF.

This clone appeared a single time. The chain uses TRBV3-1 (or the pseudogene TRBV3-2) and TRBJ2-5; 11 bases match TRBD2. This CDR3 region has 15 residues. V lost 3 bases to trimming and J lost 5 bases; unmatched junction nucleotides: 5. Germline V gene lookup returns CDR1 LGHDT and CDR2 YNNKEL (reference sequence). DNA for the CDR3: TGTGCCAGCAGCCAGCGACTAGCGGGACGGGAGACCCAGTACTTC. As protein: CASSQRLAGRETQYF.

This chain links TRBV5-6 with TRBJ1-6; tentatively, D is TRBD1 (5 bases). V was cut by 4 bases and J by 3 bases, with 14 bases left in between. The CDR3 has 16 amino acids. Germline-derived CDR1 and CDR2 are SGHDT and YYEEEE. CDR3 sequence: CASSGWGLGYNSPLHF. The DNA of the CDR3 is TGTGCCAGCAGCGGGTGGGGCTTAGGCTATAATTCACCCCTCCACTTT.

This sequence joins TRBV7-2 and TRBJ2-2, with D uncertain. V lost 7 bases, J lost 6 bases, and 18 bases lay in between. Germline V lookup: CDR1 SGHTA, CDR2 FQGNSA. CDR3 length: 15 residues. CDR3 loop: CASTSLGVLAGELFF. The CDR3 DNA follows: TGTGCCAGCACCTCCCTAGGCGTTTTGGCCGGGGAGCTGTTTTTT. Full variable domain (remainder filled in from reference TRBV7-2 and TRBJ2-2): GAGVSQSPSNKVTEKGKDVELRCDPISGHTALYWYRQSLGQGLEFLIYFQGNSAPDKSGLPSDRFSAERTGGSVSTLTIQRTQQEDSAVYLCASTSLGVLAGELFFGEGSRLTVL.